This T cell receptor beta chain was captured by sequencing in a study of blood T cell repertoires in COVID-19. Sequencing was performed with immunoSEQ multiplex PCR; in TCRdb, only in-frame clones are kept and a portion is missing. This sample has about 160,000 clones; roughly 80% occur once, and the top ten carry about 7.8%. The receptor was isolated from a man between 60 and 75 years old with acute or convalescent COVID-19. The specimen was peripheral blood.

CDR3 sequence: CAWSSGHFGELFF. The CDR3 region has the DNA TGTGCCTGGAGTTCGGGACACTTCGGGGAGCTGTTTTTT. V and J are TRBV30 and TRBJ2-2; tentative D call: TRBD1 (6 bases). Trimming stripped 2 bases from V and 7 bases from J, with 11 bases between. The germline gives CDR1 GTSNPN, CDR2 SVGIG (reference sequence). CDR3 length equals 13 residues.